Shown below are 22 T cell receptor beta chains from a single sample sequenced in a study of siplizumab effects on memory and regulatory T cells. Profiled with immunoSEQ multiplex PCR; TCRdb holds only in-frame clones, not every one. The table records about 63,000 clones, roughly 80% of them present only once. The source material was memory CD4+ T cells sorted from blood. These receptors were obtained from a human donor in good health.

The gene calls are TRBV5-5 and TRBJ2-7; the match to TRBD2 covers 7 bases. CDR3 length: 16 amino acids. J lost 0 bases, V lost 2 bases, and 8 bases had no gene match. Germline V gene lookup returns CDR1 SGHKS and CDR2 YYEKEE (reference sequence). The CDR3 coding sequence is TGTGCCAGCAGCTTAAGAGGAGGGGAGGGCTCCTACGAGCAGTACTTC. Amino acids: CASSLRGGEGSYEQYF.

The chain employs TRBV27 and TRBJ2-7, with 9 bases matching TRBD2. The J segment lost 6 bases and the V segment lost 3 bases, leaving 9 bases of the junction unmatched. The CDR3 extends over 15 amino acids. The V gene's germline CDR1 is MNHEY and CDR2 SMNVEV (reference sequence). For the CDR3, the DNA is TGTGCCAGCAGTTTCTCGGGGACTAGCCGCCCCGAGCAGTACTTC. This codes for CASSFSGTSRPEQYF.

J is TRBJ1-1 and V is TRBV27; 11 bases agree with TRBD1. Trimming took 5 bases from V and 4 from J; bases not matched to a gene: 30. The CDR3 runs to 23 residues. Germline V CDR1 and CDR2: MNHEY, SMNVEV (reference sequence). Here the CDR3 DNA reads TGTGCCAGCAGTCGGGTACGCGGTTGGGGACAGGGGGAAAGTAGCCGGGGTGGCACTGAAGCTTTCTTT. Translated: CASSRVRGWGQGESSRGGTEAFF.

The CDR3 DNA sequence: TGCGCCAGCAGCCAGGGAAGGACTAGCGGGGCCCTAACCTACGAGCAGTACTTC. This codes for CASSQGRTSGALTYEQYF. The chain couples TRBV4-1 to TRBJ2-7, with 12 positions matching TRBD2. This CDR3 is 18 amino acids long. V was clipped by 3 bases and J by 2 bases; unmatched bases: 11. Germline CDR1 and CDR2: MGHRA and YSYEKL.

The rearrangement joins TRBV6-6 to TRBJ1-2; 12 bases fit TRBD1. The CDR3 runs 15 residues. Trimming at V came to 6 bases and at J to 3 bases, leaving 5 bases not matched to a gene. CDR1 MNHNY and CDR2 SVGAGI come from the germline V gene (reference sequence). CDR3 residues: CASRPGTGGDYGYTF. CDR3 bases: TGTGCCAGCAGACCCGGGACAGGGGGCGACTATGGCTACACCTTC.

The DNA for the CDR3 is TGTGCCAGCAGTTTAGCCAGTAGCGGGGGTGCCTACGAGCAGTACTTC. Protein sequence: CASSLASSGGAYEQYF. The V call is TRBV27, the J call TRBJ2-7; TRBD2 matches 9 bases. Unmatched junction bases numbered 7, after V lost 2 bases and J lost 2 bases. The CDR3 loop spans 16 amino acids. Germline V CDR1 and CDR2: MNHEY, SMNVEV (reference sequence).

This sequence joins TRBV5-1 and TRBJ2-1; D is perhaps TRBD1 (5 bases). The CDR3 extends over 13 amino acids. Trimming removed 0 bases at V and 8 bases at J, with 9 bases between. The germline gives CDR1 SGHRS, CDR2 YFSETQ. The CDR3 DNA reads as TGCGCCAGCAGCTTGGGACAGTCGGATGAGCAGTTCTTC. This translates into CASSLGQSDEQFF.

J is TRBJ2-2 and V is TRBV12-5; TRBD1 or TRBD2 may be the D gene (6 bases each). The germline V gene encodes CDR1 LGHNT and CDR2 FRNRAP. V shed 0 bases and J shed 6 bases, with 20 bases lying between them. This CDR3 has 18 residues. The DNA for the CDR3 is TGTGCTAGTGGTTTGGTACTTGGATTTGGGGGGCGCCCCGGGGAGCTGTTTTTT. Translation gives CASGLVLGFGGRPGELFF.

V usage is TRBV7-8 and J usage is TRBJ2-2; 10 positions match TRBD2. V shed 2 bases, J shed 1 base, and the junction held 1 base outside the gene matches. CDR1 is SGHVS, CDR2 FQNEAQ, per germline. The CDR3 runs to 16 residues. Here the CDR3 DNA reads TGTGCCAGCAGCTTAAGGACTAGCGGGAACACCGGGGAGCTGTTTTTT. Its protein is CASSLRTSGNTGELFF.

V and J are TRBV19 and TRBJ1-6; D is unclear. The CDR3 is made up of 12 amino acids. The V end lost 6 bases, the J end lost 8 bases, and 8 bases lay between the germline ends. Germline V gene lookup returns CDR1 LNHDA and CDR2 SQIVND (reference sequence). The CDR3 nucleotides are TGTGCCAGTAGACTCAATGATTCACCCCTCCACTTT. Translated: CASRLNDSPLHF.

This chain connects TRBV7-2 to TRBJ2-2; either TRBD1 or TRBD2 may supply D (5 bases each). From germline, CDR1 is SGHTA and CDR2 FQGNSA. V was cut by 5 bases and J by 0 bases, with 16 bases left in between. This CDR3 has 17 amino acids. The CDR3 DNA follows: TGTGCCAGCAGCCCCACCCCGCAGGGACCGAACACCGGGGAGCTGTTTTTT. Protein product: CASSPTPQGPNTGELFF.

The gene calls are TRBV5-1 and TRBJ2-2; 10 bases line up with TRBD1. The germline V gene encodes CDR1 SGHRS and CDR2 YFSETQ. This CDR3 has 15 residues. V gave up 7 bases and J gave up 4 bases; unmatched junction bases: 7. The CDR3 reads CASSDRGLVTGELFF. CDR3 bases: TGCGCCAGCTCAGACAGGGGGCTGGTCACCGGGGAGCTGTTTTTT.

Written as DNA, the CDR3 is TGTGCCAGCAGCATCGGGACCCCCTCGGTAGATACGCAGTATTTT. It specifies CASSIGTPSVDTQYF. The chain employs TRBV11-2 and TRBJ2-3; D may match TRBD1 or TRBD2 (5 bases each). Germline CDR1 and CDR2: SGHAT and FQNNGV. The CDR3 is 15 amino acids. The V and J ends lost 5 bases and 5 bases respectively, with 17 bases between them. Using reference TRBV11-2 and TRBJ2-3 for the parts outside the CDR3, the full variable domain is EAGVAQSPRYKIIEKRQSVAFWCNPISGHATLYWYQQILGQGPKLLIQFQNNGVVDDSQLPKDRFSAERLKGVDSTLKIQPAKLEDSAVYLCASSIGTPSVDTQYFGPGTRLTVL.

The chain joins TRBV2 to TRBJ1-5; 8 nucleotides match TRBD1. Per germline, CDR1 SNHLY and CDR2 FYNNEI. The V and J ends lost 6 bases and 6 bases, in that order; junction bases with no gene match: 10. The CDR3 is 15 residues long. CDR3 nucleotide sequence: TGTGCCAGCAGGGTACAGGGGGGCTCCGCTCAGCCCCAGCATTTT. Its protein is CASRVQGGSAQPQHF.

The chain couples TRBV11-2 to TRBJ2-5; D unclear. This CDR3 region has 13 residues. V gave up 0 bases and J gave up 10 bases, with 12 bases separating them. Germline CDR1 reads SGHAT; CDR2 reads FQNNGV. CDR3 bases: TGTGCCAGCAGCTTAGATATGAGGACGGGCCAGTACTTC. Translated: CASSLDMRTGQYF. Supplemented by reference TRBV11-2 and TRBJ2-5, the full variable domain reads EAGVAQSPRYKIIEKRQSVAFWCNPISGHATLYWYQQILGQGPKLLIQFQNNGVVDDSQLPKDRFSAERLKGVDSTLKIQPAKLEDSAVYLCASSLDMRTGQYFGPGTRLLVL.

J is TRBJ1-2 and V is TRBV18; D uncertain. The germline gives CDR1 KGHSH, CDR2 LQKENI. The CDR3 spans 12 residues. Trimming took 5 bases from V and 0 from J, leaving 4 bases between them. The CDR3 region has the DNA TGTGCCAGCTCAGATTCTAACTATGGCTACACCTTC. This gives the protein CASSDSNYGYTF.

This chain connects TRBV11-1 to TRBJ2-7; perhaps TRBD2 as D (6 bases). Germline CDR1 is SGHAT and CDR2 is FQDESV (reference sequence). The CDR3 extends over 15 amino acids. V was cut by 4 bases and J by 3 bases, with 16 bases left in between. The CDR3 nucleotides read TGTGCCAGCAGCTCCCGAGGAGGGCAGGTCTACGAGCAGTACTTC. It encodes CASSSRGGQVYEQYF. The full variable domain, its missing parts supplied by reference TRBV11-1 and TRBJ2-7, is EAEVAQSPRYKITEKSQAVAFWCDPISGHATLYWYRQILGQGPELLVQFQDESVVDDSQLPKDRFSAERLKGVDSTLKIQPAELGDSAMYLCASSSRGGQVYEQYFGPGTRLTVT.

The sample holds a few counts of this clone. This sequence joins TRBV6-1 and TRBJ1-5; D gene ambiguous. Germline loops: CDR1 MNHNS, CDR2 SASEGT. The CDR3 loop spans 13 amino acids. The V end was cut by 7 bases, the J end by 3 bases, with 10 bases between. CDR3 residues: CASTSDFNQPQHF. The CDR3 nucleotides read TGTGCCAGCACCTCCGACTTCAATCAGCCCCAGCATTTT.

The chain couples TRBV5-1 to TRBJ1-2; D not certain. The V and J ends lost 2 bases and 0 bases respectively, with 8 bases between them. The CDR3 extends over 14 amino acids. Germline V CDR1 and CDR2: SGHRS, YFSETQ. CDR3 DNA: TGCGCCAGCAGCTTTGAAGGAACTAACTATGGCTACACCTTC. Protein: CASSFEGTNYGYTF. The full variable domain, completed using reference TRBV5-1 and TRBJ1-2, is KAGVTQTPRYLIKTRGQQVTLSCSPISGHRSVSWYQQTPGQGLQFLFEYFSETQRNKGNFPGRFSGRQFSNSRSEMNVSTLELGDSALYLCASSFEGTNYGYTFGSGTRLTVV.

CDR3 protein: CASSLGGVPFYGYTF. CDR3 DNA: TGTGCCAGCAGCTTGGGAGGAGTCCCTTTTTATGGCTACACCTTC. The chain links TRBV5-4 to TRBJ1-2; D unresolved. CDR1 SGHNT and CDR2 YYREEE come from the germline V gene (reference sequence). Trimming shortened V by 0 bases and J by 5 bases, and 14 bases separated the two germline ends. The CDR3 length is 15 residues.

This sequence joins TRBV30 and TRBJ1-2; D remains ambiguous. Germline V gene sequence: CDR1 GTSNPN, CDR2 SVGIG (reference sequence). Trimming took 4 bases from V and 5 from J, leaving 8 bases between them. The CDR3 contains 11 residues. CDR3 coding DNA: TGTGCCTGGAATCTGGAATATGGCTACACCTTC. Translating it yields CAWNLEYGYTF.

The chain employs TRBV6-6 and TRBJ1-2; a weak D match, TRBD1 (5 bases). V lost 7 bases and J 4 bases, leaving 22 bases between the germline ends. Germline CDR1 and CDR2: MNHNY and SVGAGI (reference sequence). This CDR3 has 16 amino acids. The CDR3 sequence is CASIFGRGVGSYGYTF. CDR3 sequence (DNA): TGTGCCAGCATCTTCGGTCGGGGGGTAGGGAGCTATGGCTACACCTTC.